This T cell receptor (beta chain) was recovered during a study of patients and donors after allogeneic stem cell transplantation. Germline CDR1 is LNHNV and CDR2 is YYDKDF (reference sequence). CDR3 length: 17 residues. V lost 1 base, J lost 7 bases, and 13 bases stayed unmatched. TCRdb redid the calling of the RT-PCR reads with MiXCR, one entry per CDR3 protein. The table shows around 70,000 distinct CDR3 sequences, with around 27% occurring only once. This rearrangement joins TRBV15 to TRBJ2-3; 8 bases align to TRBD2. Sequenced input: blood, either unsorted or a sorted T cell fraction (not recorded which). The receptor was isolated from a human donor who was either an allogeneic HSCT recipient or a stem cell or donor lymphocyte infusion donor (not recorded which). It is not recorded whose cells these are; they may come from a transplant donor. CDR3 DNA: TGTGCCACCAGCAGAGGTCCTTTAGCGGGATCCGCGAATACGCAGTATTTT. Its protein product is CATSRGPLAGSANTQYF.